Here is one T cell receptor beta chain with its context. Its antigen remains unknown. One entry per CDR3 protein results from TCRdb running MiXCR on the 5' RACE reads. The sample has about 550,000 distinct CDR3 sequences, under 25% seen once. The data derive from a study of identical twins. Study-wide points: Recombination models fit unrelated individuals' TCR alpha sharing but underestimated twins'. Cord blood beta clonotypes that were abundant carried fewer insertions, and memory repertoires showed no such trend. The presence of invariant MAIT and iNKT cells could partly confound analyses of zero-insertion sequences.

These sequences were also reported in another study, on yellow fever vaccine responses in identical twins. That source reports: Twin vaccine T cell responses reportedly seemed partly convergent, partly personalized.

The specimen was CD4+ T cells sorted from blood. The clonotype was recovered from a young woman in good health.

CDR3 sequence (DNA): TGCAGTGCTTGGACTAGCGGGGCGTACGAGCAGTACTTC. Translating gives CSAWTSGAYEQYF. This chain links TRBV20-1 with TRBJ2-7, with 12 bases lining up with TRBD2. Trimming at V came to 5 bases and at J to 4 bases, leaving 3 bases not matched to a gene. Germline assignment: CDR1 DFQATT and CDR2 SNEGSKA (reference sequence). The CDR3 covers 13 residues.